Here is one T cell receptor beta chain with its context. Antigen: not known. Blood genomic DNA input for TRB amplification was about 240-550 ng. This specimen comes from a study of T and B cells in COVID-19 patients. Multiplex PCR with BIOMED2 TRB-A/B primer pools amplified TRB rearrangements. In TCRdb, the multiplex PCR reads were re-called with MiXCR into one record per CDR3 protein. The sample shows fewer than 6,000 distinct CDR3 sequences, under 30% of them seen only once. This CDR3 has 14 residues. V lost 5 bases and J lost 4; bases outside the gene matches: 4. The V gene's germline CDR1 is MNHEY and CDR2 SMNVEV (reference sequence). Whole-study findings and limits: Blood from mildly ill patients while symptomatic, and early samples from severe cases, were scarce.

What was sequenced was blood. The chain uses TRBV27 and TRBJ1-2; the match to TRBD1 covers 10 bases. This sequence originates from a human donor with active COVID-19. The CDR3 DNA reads TGTGCCAGCAGTCCCGGACAGGGGGGCTATGGCTACACCTTC. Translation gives CASSPGQGGYGYTF.